Detailed here is one T cell receptor (beta chain). The entry originates in a study of T cell changes during pregnancy in multiple sclerosis. Per germline, CDR1 LNHNV and CDR2 YYDKDF (reference sequence). V lost 4 bases and J 1 base, leaving 7 bases between the germline ends. This CDR3 region has 13 residues. Sequencing was performed with immunoSEQ multiplex PCR; in TCRdb, only in-frame clones are kept and a portion is missing. The sample has some 28,000 clones, about 90% seen once. This chain connects TRBV15 to TRBJ1-1; no clear D. Here the sequenced sample was CD8+ T cells from peripheral blood mononuclear cells, taken before pregnancy. The TCR originated in a female donor with multiple sclerosis, enrolled in a pregnancy study. The CDR3 bases are TGTGCCACCAGCATCAGAAGGAACACTGAAGCTTTCTTT. Translated: CATSIRRNTEAFF.